The clone carrying this T cell receptor beta chain occurred once. Its specificity is not known. Assay execution proceeded at the deep level. As originally analysed: Filtering differed for immunoSEQ, which gave only junction sequences without quality scores. Using immunoSEQ multiplex PCR, the repertoire was profiled, and TCRdb retains in-frame clones only, with some absent. V and J calls plus clone size are reproduced from that table; the DNA served to infer D and trimming. The profile shows approximately 530,000 clones, around 95% of them singletons. The data were obtained in a study of shared clonotypes between healthy human individuals. Study-wide results and caveats: When naive CD4 clonotypes were compared across a few donors, around 5% were shared. Generation probability values for non-shared clonotypes were lower than those for clonotypes shared by all four donors.

The trim removed 1 base at V and 0 bases at J, leaving 9 bases unmatched. Germline V gene data show CDR1 as LNHDA and CDR2 as SQIVND (reference sequence). This CDR3 is built from 19 residues. This chain joins TRBV19 and TRBJ2-4; 10 nucleotides agree with TRBD2. The sample consisted of naive CD4+ T cells sorted from blood. Subset noted: CD45RA+ positively selected. The origin of this receptor is a woman in her twenties or thirties in good health. The CDR3 is CASSIVRTSGILAKNIQYF. The CDR3 DNA is TGTGCCAGTAGTATAGTCCGAACTAGCGGGATCCTAGCCAAAAACATTCAGTACTTC. Full variable domain (missing parts from reference TRBV19 and TRBJ2-4): DGGITQSPKYLFRKEGQNVTLSCEQNLNHDAMYWYRQDPGQGLRLIYYSQIVNDFQKGDIAEGYSVSREKKESFPLTVTSAQKNPTAFYLCASSIVRTSGILAKNIQYFGAGTRLSVL.